This T cell receptor beta chain emerged from a study of blood T cell repertoires in COVID-19. As for the study in general: COVID-19 samples, acute and convalescent, were from the United States, Italy and Spain. PBMCs, B-cell-depleted T cells, or T cells were the source of the cDNA or gDNA that made up the material.

Participants came from around 25 US areas, aged roughly 18 to 89 years. In Cohort 3, a recovered donor had either two negative PCRs, clearance, or symptom resolution. The method was immunoSEQ multiplex PCR; TCRdb's version includes in-frame clones alone and lacks a portion of them. The sample includes some 190,000 clones, 84% of them seen just once. This CDR3 contains 19 residues. Germline CDR1 is MGHRA and CDR2 is YSYEKL. The ends lost 1 base at V and 2 bases at J; junction bases unmatched: 14. This chain connects TRBV4-1 to TRBJ2-7; 10 nucleotides align to TRBD2. The TCR originated in a woman in her twenties or thirties who had recovered from COVID-19. The sample taken for sequencing was PBMCs or T cells enriched from blood (not recorded which). This CDR3 is CASSQVFPSGRNSAYEQYF. The CDR3 DNA follows: TGCGCCAGCAGCCAAGTTTTTCCTAGCGGGAGAAACAGTGCCTACGAGCAGTACTTC.